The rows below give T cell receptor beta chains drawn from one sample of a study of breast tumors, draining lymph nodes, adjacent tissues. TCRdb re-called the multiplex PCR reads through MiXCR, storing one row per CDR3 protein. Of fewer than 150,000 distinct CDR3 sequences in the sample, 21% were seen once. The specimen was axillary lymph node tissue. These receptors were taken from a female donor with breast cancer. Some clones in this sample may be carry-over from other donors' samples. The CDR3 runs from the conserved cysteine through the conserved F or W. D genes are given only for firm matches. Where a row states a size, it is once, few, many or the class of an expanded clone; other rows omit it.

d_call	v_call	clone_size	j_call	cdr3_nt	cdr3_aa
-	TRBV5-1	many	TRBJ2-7	TGCGCCAGCAGCTTACACAGGGGAGCGGGCTCCTACGAGCAGTACTTC	CASSLHRGAGSYEQYF
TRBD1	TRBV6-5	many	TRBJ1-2	TGTGCCAGCAGTTACACTCTGACAGGGGACGGCTACACCTTC	CASSYTLTGDGYTF
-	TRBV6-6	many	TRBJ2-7	TGTGCCAGCAGCAGCCCAGGCGGCGAGCAGTACTTC	CASSSPGGEQYF
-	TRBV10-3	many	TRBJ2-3	TGTGCCACCCGACTGAACCTTGCTAGCACAGATACGCAGTATTTT	CATRLNLASTDTQYF
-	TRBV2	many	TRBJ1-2	TGTGCCAGCAGTGAAGAACTTCTGGGGTATGGCTACACCTTC	CASSEELLGYGYTF
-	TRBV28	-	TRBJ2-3	TGTGCCAGCAGTTATCGGAGAGAGGGCACAGATACGCAGTATTTT	CASSYRREGTDTQYF
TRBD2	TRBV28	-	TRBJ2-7	TGTGCCAGCAGTTTCGGACTAGCGAAATACGAGCAGTACTTC	CASSFGLAKYEQYF
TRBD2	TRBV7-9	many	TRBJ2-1	TGTGCCAGCAGCTTATGGGGGAGGGCCGGGCATGAGCAGTTCTTC	CASSLWGRAGHEQFF
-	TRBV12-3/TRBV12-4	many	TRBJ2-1	TGTGCCAGCAGTTTAGTCAATAACAATGAGCAGTTCTTC	CASSLVNNNEQFF
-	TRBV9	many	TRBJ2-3	TGTGCCAGCAGCCCGGAGTTAGATACGCAGTATTTT	CASSPELDTQYF
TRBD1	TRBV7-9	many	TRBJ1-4	TGTGCCAGCAGCTCTGGCTGGACAGGGGGGAATGAAAAACTGTTTTTT	CASSSGWTGGNEKLFF
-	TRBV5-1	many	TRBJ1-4	TGCGCCAGCAGCTTGTGGGGGGGGCTGGGTAATGAAAAACTGTTTTTT	CASSLWGGLGNEKLFF
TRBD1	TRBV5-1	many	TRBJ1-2	TGCGCCAGCAGCTCAGCCGGGACAGGGGTTGATGGCTACACCTTC	CASSSAGTGVDGYTF
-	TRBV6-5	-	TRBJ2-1	TGTGCCAGCTCTTTACGATTCGGGGGTTACAATGAGCAGTTCTTC	CASSLRFGGYNEQFF
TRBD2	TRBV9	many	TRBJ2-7	TGTGCCAGCAGCCCCGGGACTAGCGGTAGCTCCTACGAGCAGTACTTC	CASSPGTSGSSYEQYF
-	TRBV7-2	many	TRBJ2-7	TGTGCCAGCAGCTTAGTGGCCTACGAGCAGTACTTC	CASSLVAYEQYF
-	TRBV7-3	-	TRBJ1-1	TGTGCCAGCAGCTTAACGTGGGGCTCTCCAGCTTTCTTT	CASSLTWGSPAFF
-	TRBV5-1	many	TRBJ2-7	TGCGCCAGCAGCCGGGGGACCTCGACGAACGAGCAGTACTTC	CASSRGTSTNEQYF
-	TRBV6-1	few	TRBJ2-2	TGTGCCAGCAGTGATTTTTTCGGGCTAGCAGGAAACACCGGGGAGCTGTTTTTT	CASSDFFGLAGNTGELFF
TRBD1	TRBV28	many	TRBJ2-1	TGTGCCAGCAGTGTAGGGGGCGCGAGAAATGAGCAGTTCTTC	CASSVGGARNEQFF
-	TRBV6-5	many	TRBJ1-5	TGTGCCAGCAGTTACACCTCCGGAGGCGGTCAGCCCCAGCATTTT	CASSYTSGGGQPQHF
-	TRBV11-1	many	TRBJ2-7	TGTGCCAGCGCGCCCATAGCGTTTACCTACGAGCAGTACTTC	CASAPIAFTYEQYF
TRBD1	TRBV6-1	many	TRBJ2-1	TGTGCCAGCACCGAAGATCTGGACAGGAAGCAGTTCTTC	CASTEDLDRKQFF
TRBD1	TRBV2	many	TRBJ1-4	TGTGCCAGCAGGGACCGGACAGGAAGGGGTGAAAAACTGTTTTTT	CASRDRTGRGEKLFF